The 28 T cell receptor beta chains below come from one sample, sequenced in a study of memory CD4+ T cells and cytomegalovirus serostatus. TCRdb keeps only in-frame clones here, not all; method: immunoSEQ multiplex PCR. The sample has 85,000 to 100,000 clones, 80% seen once; the top ten hold less than 4%. Single viable CD3+CD4+CD8-CD45RO+ cells were sorted as the memory CD4+ T cells. Sequenced input: memory CD4+ T cells from blood. The receptor set was obtained from an adult in good health and CMV-seropositive.

The chain carries TRBV11-1 and TRBJ2-1; 10 bases map to TRBD2. Trimming removed 3 bases from V and 7 bases from J; junction bases left unmatched: 6. The germline gives CDR1 SGHAT, CDR2 FQDESV (reference sequence). This CDR3 spans 15 amino acids. CDR3 sequence (DNA): TGTGCCAGCAGCTTCACTAGCGGGATAAAAAATGAGCAGTTCTTC. Translated: CASSFTSGIKNEQFF.

This clone was observed a handful of times. The chain employs TRBV28 and TRBJ2-5; no firm D call. V was shortened by 3 bases and J by 2 bases, with 10 bases between the two germline ends. The CDR3 runs to 14 residues. Germline values: CDR1 MDHEN, CDR2 SYDVKM. The CDR3, as DNA: TGTGCCAGCAGTTTTGGAAACCAACAAGAGACCCAGTACTTC. Translating it yields CASSFGNQQETQYF.

The chain has TRBV29-1 and TRBJ1-4, with D unresolved. The CDR3 length is 14 residues. CDR1 is SQVTM, CDR2 ANQGSEA, per germline. V lost 6 bases, J lost 0 bases, and 11 bases lay in between. CDR3 nucleotide sequence: TGCAGCGTGGCCGGGCCTACAACTAATGAAAAACTGTTTTTT. It yields the protein CSVAGPTTNEKLFF.

CDR3 protein: CASSRSGRLTEKLFF. CDR3 DNA: TGTGCCAGCAGCCGGTCTGGCCGACTTACTGAAAAACTGTTTTTT. The V gene is TRBV6-5, the J gene TRBJ1-4, with unresolved D. Trimming removed 6 bases at V and 7 bases at J, with 18 bases between. Germline loops: CDR1 MNHEY, CDR2 SVGAGI. This CDR3 comprises 15 residues.

The CDR3 DNA follows: TGTGCCAGCAGCCACGGACAGGGAAACACTGAAGCTTTCTTT. The encoded protein is CASSHGQGNTEAFF. The chain recombines TRBV7-9 with TRBJ1-1; TRBD1 aligns across 8 bases. The CDR3 spans 14 residues. V shed 5 bases, J shed 2 bases, and the junction held 4 bases outside the gene matches. Germline CDR1 SEHNR, CDR2 FQNEAQ (reference sequence).

V usage is TRBV4-1 and J usage is TRBJ1-1; tentative D call: TRBD1 (5 bases). V lost 2 bases and J 3 bases, leaving 19 bases between the germline ends. The CDR3 sequence is 17 residues long. The germline V gene has CDR1 MGHRA and CDR2 YSYEKL. The CDR3 DNA reads TGCGCCAGCAGCCAATCCCGTAAACCGGGAGGGGACACTGAAGCTTTCTTT. Translation: CASSQSRKPGGDTEAFF.

The chain has TRBV2 and TRBJ2-2; 9 nucleotides align to TRBD1. The J segment lost 0 bases and the V segment lost 2 bases, leaving 4 bases of the junction unmatched. The CDR3 extends over 17 amino acids. Germline CDR1 SNHLY, CDR2 FYNNEI. The CDR3 protein is CASSELGQGPNTGELFF. The CDR3 DNA sequence: TGTGCCAGCAGTGAACTGGGACAGGGACCGAACACCGGGGAGCTGTTTTTT.

The chain links TRBV29-1 to TRBJ2-4, with D hard to call. This CDR3 has 13 amino acids. V was pared by 3 bases and J by 1 base, with 7 bases between. CDR1 and CDR2 (germline): SQVTM, ANQGSEA. The CDR3 DNA reads TGCAGCGTTGAGCTACAGGCCAAAAACATTCAGTACTTC. Translation: CSVELQAKNIQYF.

The V call is TRBV9, the J call TRBJ2-3, with D tentatively TRBD2 (5 bases). Germline V gives CDR1 SGDLS, CDR2 YYNGEE. The V and J ends lost 1 base and 2 bases respectively, with 8 bases between them. The CDR3 has 14 amino acids. CDR3 residues: CASSVLRDTDTQYF. The CDR3 nucleotides are TGTGCCAGCAGCGTATTACGGGACACAGATACGCAGTATTTT.

This clone was observed a few times. The chain has TRBV11-2 and TRBJ1-2; D is perhaps TRBD1 (5 bases). The V gene's germline CDR1 is SGHAT and CDR2 FQNNGV. With 2 bases removed from V and 8 bases from J, the gap between germline ends came to 12 bases. The CDR3 sequence is 13 residues long. The CDR3 coding sequence is TGTGCCAGCAGCTTAATCGCGGGGCAAGGCTACACCTTC. Translation gives CASSLIAGQGYTF.

The chain recombines TRBV10-1 with TRBJ2-1, with 10 bases matching TRBD2. CDR3 length: 14 residues. J was trimmed by 6 bases and V by 4 bases; bases with no gene match: 3. The germline V gene encodes CDR1 WNHNN and CDR2 SYGVQD (reference sequence). The CDR3 loop is CASSGLAGANEQFF. DNA for the CDR3: TGCGCCAGCAGTGGGCTAGCGGGAGCCAATGAGCAGTTCTTC.

This clone was detected only once. V usage is TRBV18 and J usage is TRBJ2-3; 10 positions match TRBD2. The germline CDR1 and CDR2 sequences are KGHSH and LQKENI. This CDR3 contains 14 residues. J was trimmed by 4 bases and V by 8 bases; bases with no gene match: 6. The CDR3 reads CASGASGRPDTQYF. The CDR3 DNA follows: TGTGCCAGCGGAGCTAGCGGGAGACCAGATACGCAGTATTTT.

This clone was counted once. Because the CDR3's place on the DNA is in doubt, the DNA is left out and the CDR3 is given as listed by TCRdb. This chain links TRBV21-1 with TRBJ2-2. TRBV21-1 is flagged as a pseudogene. With termini counted, the CDR3 has 16 amino acids. The chain's CDR3 is CAIWGTGTTNTGELFF.

J is TRBJ2-3 and V is TRBV5-6, with D possibly being TRBD2 (6 bases). The CDR3 loop spans 15 amino acids. V was cut by 1 base and J by 8 bases, with 17 bases left in between. Germline V gene lookup returns CDR1 SGHDT and CDR2 YYEEEE. CDR3 nucleotides: TGTGCCAGCAGCTTGCCCGGGAGTGGAGCTGGTACGCAGTATTTT. This encodes CASSLPGSGAGTQYF.

This sequence joins TRBV29-1 and TRBJ1-2, with 8 bases matching TRBD1. This CDR3 spans 13 amino acids. Germline lookup yields CDR1 SQVTM and CDR2 ANQGSEA. The V gene end was trimmed by 7 bases and the J gene end by 0 bases; junction bases not matched to a gene: 4. CDR3 sequence reads: CSGSGQANYGYTF. The CDR3 nucleotides are TGCAGCGGATCGGGACAGGCTAACTATGGCTACACCTTC.

The chain recombines TRBV29-1 with TRBJ1-2, with TRBD1 identical over 8 bases. The junction had 13 bases not matched to a gene; V was cut back by 2 bases and J by 8 bases. Germline V lookup: CDR1 SQVTM, CDR2 ANQGSEA. The CDR3 loop spans 15 amino acids. CDR3 in amino acids: CSVESFGQGADGYTF. DNA of the CDR3: TGCAGCGTTGAATCGTTTGGGCAGGGGGCGGACGGCTACACCTTC.

The rearrangement joins TRBV7-9 to TRBJ2-5; 7 nucleotides align to TRBD2. V was pared by 5 bases and J by 2 bases, with 8 bases of the junction left unmatched. The length of the CDR3 is 15 residues. Germline CDR1 SEHNR, CDR2 FQNEAQ (reference sequence). CDR3 DNA sequence: TGTGCCAGCAGCCGCGGGGGAGCGGAACAAGAGACCCAGTACTTC. Translating gives CASSRGGAEQETQYF.

V gene TRBV4-2 combines with J gene TRBJ2-7; 10 nucleotides agree with TRBD1. V shed 5 bases and J 4 bases; nucleotides not matched to a gene: 2. Germline CDR1 LGHNA, CDR2 YNFKEQ. The CDR3 totals 13 residues. CDR3 bases: TGTGCCAGCAGCAGGGACAGGGGTTACGAGCAGTACTTC. The encoded protein is CASSRDRGYEQYF.

With respect to this clone: At one boundary the junction diverges from the germline segment, which might be a read error. The chain combines TRBV5-4 with TRBJ2-1, with D possibly TRBD2 on 5 matching bases. Germline assignment: CDR1 SGHNT and CDR2 YYREEE (reference sequence). There are 15 residues in the CDR3. CDR3 sequence reads: CASSPAASSNNEQFF. The CDR3 DNA follows: TGTGCCAGCAGCCCGGCGGCTAGCTCCAACAATGAGCAGTTCTTC.

CDR3 nucleotides: TGTGCCAGTATCAACGGTGGGTGGGAGCGGGTCAATGAGCAGTTCTTC. Translating it yields CASINGGWERVNEQFF. The chain uses TRBV28 and TRBJ2-1; the D gene is possibly TRBD2 (6 bases). Germline V CDR1 and CDR2: MDHEN, SYDVKM. The CDR3 is 16 residues long. V lost 9 bases and J 6 bases, leaving 24 bases between the germline ends.

The V gene is TRBV2, the J gene TRBJ2-7; no firm D call. CDR1 is SNHLY, CDR2 FYNNEI, per germline. V lost 10 bases and J 5 bases, leaving 21 bases between the germline ends. This CDR3 spans 14 amino acids. In nucleotides, the CDR3 is TGTGCCACCCCCCGTTCCCCTGATTCCCACGAGCAGTACTTC. Protein: CATPRSPDSHEQYF.

This rearrangement joins TRBV5-5 to TRBJ2-7; D is possibly TRBD1 (6 bases). The CDR3 extends over 14 amino acids. Per germline, CDR1 SGHKS and CDR2 YYEKEE (reference sequence). Trimming pared 2 bases from V and 6 bases from J, leaving 15 bases between. The CDR3 bases are TGTGCCAGCAGCTTTGGTCAGGGGACCCTCGAGCAGTACTTC. Protein sequence: CASSFGQGTLEQYF.

The chain recombines TRBV11-1 with TRBJ1-4; 10 bases are shared with TRBD1. Germline V gene sequence: CDR1 SGHAT, CDR2 FQDESV (reference sequence). Trimming cost V 7 bases and J 7 bases; bases outside gene matches: 3. This CDR3 region has 13 residues. CDR3 sequence (DNA): TGTGCCAGCAAGGGACAGGGGAGTGAAAAACTGTTTTTT. This translates into CASKGQGSEKLFF.

The chain is built from TRBV6-1 and TRBJ1-3; TRBD1 agrees at 8 bases. J gave up 4 bases and V 8 bases, and 4 bases lay outside the gene matches. Germline-derived CDR1 and CDR2 are MNHNS and SASEGT. The CDR3 is made up of 13 amino acids. The CDR3: CASADRAGNTIYF. CDR3 sequence (DNA): TGTGCCAGCGCGGACAGGGCAGGAAACACCATATATTTT.

The V and J genes are TRBV5-1 and TRBJ2-7; 8 bases map to TRBD2. With 4 bases clipped from V and 4 bases from J, the junction kept 16 bases outside the gene matches. CDR1 SGHRS and CDR2 YFSETQ come from the germline V gene. The CDR3 is 17 residues long. The CDR3 sequence is CASSAGTSGPLGYEQYF. CDR3 coding DNA: TGCGCCAGCAGCGCCGGTACTAGCGGCCCCCTTGGTTACGAGCAGTACTTC.

The J gene is TRBJ1-4, the V gene TRBV27; a possible D gene is TRBD1 (6 bases). The germline V and J ends were trimmed by 6 bases and 8 bases, with 16 bases remaining between them. Germline V gives CDR1 MNHEY, CDR2 SMNVEV (reference sequence). The CDR3 has 14 amino acids. This chain's CDR3 is CASSPGQGREKLFF. The CDR3 bases are TGTGCCAGCAGCCCGGGACAAGGGAGAGAAAAACTGTTTTTT.

The chain combines TRBV12-5 with TRBJ1-1, with D unclear. V shed 2 bases and J shed 10 bases, with 11 bases lying between them. This CDR3 comprises 12 residues. CDR1 and CDR2 (germline): LGHNT, FRNRAP. CDR3 sequence (DNA): TGTGCTAGTGGTTTGAACGAATTAATAGCTTTCTTT. It translates to CASGLNELIAFF. The full variable domain, completed using reference TRBV12-5 and TRBJ1-1, is DARVTQTPRHKVTEMGQEVTMRCQPILGHNTVFWYRQTMMQGLELLAYFRNRAPLDDSGMPKDRFSAEMPDATLATLKIQPSEPRDSAVYFCASGLNELIAFFGQGTRLTVV.

This clone showed up just a few times. The genes are TRBV20-1 and TRBJ2-1; 7 nucleotides align to TRBD2. The junction had 2 bases not matched to a gene; V was cut back by 7 bases and J by 5 bases. The germline gives CDR1 DFQATT, CDR2 SNEGSKA (reference sequence). The CDR3 has 11 amino acids. CDR3 DNA: TGCAGTGTAGCGGGTCACAATGAGCAGTTCTTC. Its protein is CSVAGHNEQFF.